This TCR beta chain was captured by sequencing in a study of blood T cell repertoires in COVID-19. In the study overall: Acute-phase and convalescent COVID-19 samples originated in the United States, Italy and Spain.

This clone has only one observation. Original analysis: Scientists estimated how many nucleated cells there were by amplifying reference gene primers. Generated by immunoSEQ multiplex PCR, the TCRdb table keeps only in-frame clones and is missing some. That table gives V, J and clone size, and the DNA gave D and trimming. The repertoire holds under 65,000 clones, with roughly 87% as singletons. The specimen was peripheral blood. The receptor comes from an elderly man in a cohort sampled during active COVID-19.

CDR3 in amino acids: CASAPLGGTEAFF. CDR3 coding DNA: TGTGCCAGCGCCCCTCTGGGGGGCACTGAAGCTTTCTTT. V and J are TRBV25-1 and TRBJ1-1; possibly TRBD1 for D (5 bases). CDR1 is MGHDK and CDR2 is SYGVNS in the germline V gene. Trimming cost V 8 bases and J 4 bases, with 14 bases left between them. The CDR3 has 13 residues.